This T cell receptor (beta chain) was recovered during a study of Graves' ophthalmopathy and Graves' hyperthyroidism. Ages of hyperthyroidism patients ran from 18 to 65, and their diagnoses were new, under 2 months' duration. Among the exclusions were patients with other autoimmune diseases, uncontrolled infections, pregnancy or lactation. Broader study findings: Appearing in blood as well were most expanded thyroid clonotypes above 0.001 frequency.

Germline assignment: CDR1 MNHEY and CDR2 SVGEGT. CDR3 length: 17 amino acids. Trimming stripped 0 bases from V and 0 bases from J, with 12 bases between. Transcripts of RNA were the source for amplifying TCR beta CDR3 regions. An initial RT-PCR round employing HTBI primers preceded a second-round multiplex PCR. TCRdb called the multiplex PCR reads again in MiXCR, with one record for every CDR3 protein. Of about 420,000 distinct CDR3 sequences in the sample, around a fifth were seen once. This clonotype was detected many times. Its antigen remains unknown. The clonotype comes from a woman in her late teens or twenties with stable Graves' hyperthyroidism. This sequence joins TRBV6-2 or TRBV6-3 and TRBJ2-4; tentative D call: TRBD1 (6 bases). Sequenced material: peripheral blood. CDR3 sequence (DNA): TGTGCCAGCAGTTACTCTGTCGGACAGCTAGCCAAAAACATTCAGTACTTC. This sequence encodes CASSYSVGQLAKNIQYF.